The rows below give T cell receptor beta chains drawn from one sample of a study. From the 5' RACE reads, TCRdb called clonotypes with MiXCR, one entry per CDR3 protein. The sample records about 8,000 distinct CDR3 sequences, around 50% being singletons. Sequencing was done on a sample of Tregs sorted from a lymph node. The receptors originated from a female donor with breast cancer. Each CDR3 is given with its conserved first and last residue. A D gene is named only where the DNA matches it firmly. For some rows the clone size is stated as once, few or many, or as a class when expanded; others skip it.

few	15	NA	TRBV7-2	TRBJ1-1	CASSPRRQMNTEAFF	TGTGCCAGCAGCCCCCGAAGGCAGATGAACACTGAAGCTTTCTTT
NA	19	TRBD2	TRBV6-2/TRBV6-3	TRBJ2-1	CASSWLGQAGLASYNEQFF	TGTGCCAGCAGCTGGCTTGGGCAGGCCGGACTAGCCTCCTACAATGAGCAGTTCTTC
NA	15	TRBD2	TRBV6-6	TRBJ2-7	CASSPIAGGPSEQYF	TGTGCCAGCAGTCCCATAGCGGGAGGGCCGTCGGAGCAGTACTTC
NA	15	NA	TRBV7-6	TRBJ1-4	CASSLTGTLNEKLFF	TGTGCCAGCAGCTTAACAGGGACGTTGAATGAAAAACTGTTTTTT
NA	15	NA	TRBV12-3/TRBV12-4	TRBJ1-2	CASSFGRRGGYGYTF	TGTGCCAGCAGTTTTGGACGCAGGGGAGGGTATGGCTACACCTTC
NA	13	NA	TRBV7-2	TRBJ2-5	CASGPRVQETQYF	TGTGCCAGCGGCCCCAGGGTACAGGAGACCCAGTACTTC
NA	13	NA	TRBV30	TRBJ2-1	CAWSLNWDNEQFF	TGTGCCTGGAGTTTAAATTGGGACAATGAGCAGTTCTTC
NA	18	TRBD1	TRBV20-1	TRBJ2-6	CSASPGLQGVSGANVLTF	TGCAGTGCTTCCCCGGGTTTACAGGGGGTCTCTGGGGCCAACGTCCTGACTTTC
NA	14	NA	TRBV25-1	TRBJ2-3	CASSVKRGTDTQYF	TGTGCCAGCAGTGTAAAGCGGGGCACAGATACGCAGTATTTT